The T cell receptor beta chain under discussion was sequenced for a study of CD8+CD57+ T cells in acquired aplastic anemia. About the study: The DNA of sorted CD4+ and CD8+ cells averaged roughly 3.2 ug.

Losses at the gene ends were 3 bases for V and 6 bases for J; bases not matched to a gene: 7. The CDR3 is made up of 14 amino acids. The germline gives CDR1 DFQATT, CDR2 SNEGSKA (reference sequence). Researchers used genomic DNA as the template to profile TCR beta VDJ and CDR3. TCRdb ran MiXCR on the reads and lists one entry per CDR3 protein. Of roughly 200,000 distinct CDR3 sequences in the sample, less than 75% were seen once. All patients picked for sequencing had shown, by flow cytometry, an expansion of CD8+CD57+ cells. The TCR was taken from a human donor with aplastic anemia. Sequencing used sorted CD4+, CD8+, or CD8+CD57+ T cells (not recorded which) from PBMCs. This sequence joins TRBV20-1 and TRBJ2-1; TRBD1 matches 8 bases. The CDR3 coding sequence is TGCAGTGCTAGTTTGCATGACAGGGGCAATGAGCAGTTCTTC. Translated, it gives CSASLHDRGNEQFF.